Sequencing of this TCR beta chain was carried out in a study of graft-versus-host responses after intestinal transplantation. Study details: As for transplant type, recipients had multivisceral, liver-intestinal, or isolated intestinal grafts. All recipients were given anti-thymocyte globulin induction, and tacrolimus and steroids were then administered for around three years.

Overall study results and limits: Individuals who had graft-donor T cell macrochimerism had allografts that showed high graft-versus-host to host-versus-graft clonal ratios. GvH clones detected in recipient marrow included some appearing first in ileum or blood.

On this clone itself: The target antigen is unknown.

Libraries were prepared by immunoSEQ multiplex PCR; TCRdb keeps only in-frame clonotypes and omits some of them. Of over 90,000 clones in the sample, roughly 93% are singletons; the top ten hold approximately 1%. The CDR3 has 15 amino acids. Germline V gene lookup returns CDR1 SGHAT and CDR2 FQNNGV. The V gene end was trimmed by 5 bases and the J gene end by 5 bases; junction bases not matched to a gene: 7. Sequencing was performed on unstimulated CD8+ T cells sorted from spleen or lymph node cells, taken before intestinal transplant. The chain employs TRBV11-2 and TRBJ2-1, with 9 bases identical to TRBD1. The clonotype was recovered from a human donor who received an intestinal transplant. The DNA of the CDR3 is TGTGCCAGCAGCCCTCCGGGACAGGGCCACAATGAGCAGTTCTTC. Translated, it gives CASSPPGQGHNEQFF.